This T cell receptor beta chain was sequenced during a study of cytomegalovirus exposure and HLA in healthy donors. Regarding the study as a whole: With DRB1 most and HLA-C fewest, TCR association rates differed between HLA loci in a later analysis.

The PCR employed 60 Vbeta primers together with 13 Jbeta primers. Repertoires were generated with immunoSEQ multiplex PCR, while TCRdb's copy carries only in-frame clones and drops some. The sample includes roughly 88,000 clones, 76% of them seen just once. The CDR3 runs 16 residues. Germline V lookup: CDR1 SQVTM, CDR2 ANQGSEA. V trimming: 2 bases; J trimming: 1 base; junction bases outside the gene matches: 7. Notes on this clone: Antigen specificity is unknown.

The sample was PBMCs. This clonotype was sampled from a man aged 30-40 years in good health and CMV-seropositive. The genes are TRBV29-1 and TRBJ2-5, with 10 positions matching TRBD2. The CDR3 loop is CSVEIPGLAFQETQYF. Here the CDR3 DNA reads TGCAGCGTTGAAATCCCGGGACTAGCGTTCCAAGAGACCCAGTACTTC.